Listed here is a single T cell receptor beta chain. This specimen comes from a study of control samples from healthy donors and cancer patients. The assay was immunoSEQ multiplex PCR, and TCRdb's table has in-frame clones only and misses some. The sample shows around 170,000 clones, almost 90% of them seen only once. The V gene lost 2 bases and the J gene lost 5 bases, with 14 bases spanning the gap. The CDR3 has 14 residues. From germline, CDR1 is SGHRS and CDR2 YFSETQ. The sequenced material came from blood. This chain connects TRBV5-1 to TRBJ2-7; a possible D gene is TRBD2 (7 bases). The source is a woman between 50 and 59 years old in good health. In nucleotides, the CDR3 is TGCGCCAGCAGCTTAGGGCCGGGGGGCGACGAGCAGTACTTC. Its protein product is CASSLGPGGDEQYF.